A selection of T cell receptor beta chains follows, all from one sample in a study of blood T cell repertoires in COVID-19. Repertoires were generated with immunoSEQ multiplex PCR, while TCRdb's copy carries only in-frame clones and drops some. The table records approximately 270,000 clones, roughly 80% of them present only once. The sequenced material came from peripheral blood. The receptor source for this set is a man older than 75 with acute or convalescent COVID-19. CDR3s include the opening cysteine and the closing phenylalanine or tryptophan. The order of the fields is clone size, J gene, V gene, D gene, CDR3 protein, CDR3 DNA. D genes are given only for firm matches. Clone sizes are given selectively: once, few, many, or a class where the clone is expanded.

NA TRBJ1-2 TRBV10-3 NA CAISETANYGYTF TGTGCCATCAGTGAGACAGCTAACTATGGCTACACCTTC
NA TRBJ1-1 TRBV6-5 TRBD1 CASTTGMGSTEAFF TGTGCCAGCACGACAGGGATGGGGAGCACTGAAGCTTTCTTT
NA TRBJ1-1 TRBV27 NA CASSPNGQLSTEAFF TGTGCCAGCAGTCCGAACGGACAGCTGAGCACTGAAGCTTTCTTT
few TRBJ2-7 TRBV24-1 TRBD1 CATNNRDRAYEQYF TGTGCCACCAACAACCGGGACAGGGCCTACGAGCAGTACTTC
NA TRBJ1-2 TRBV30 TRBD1 CASQGAHNYGYTF TGTGCCTCACAGGGGGCTCATAACTATGGCTACACCTTC
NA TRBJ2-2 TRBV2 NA CASRAGETGELFF TGTGCCAGCAGGGCAGGGGAAACCGGGGAGCTGTTTTTT
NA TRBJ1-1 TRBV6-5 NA CASSYSGRGSTEAFF TGTGCCAGCAGTTACTCGGGAAGGGGGAGCACTGAAGCTTTCTTT
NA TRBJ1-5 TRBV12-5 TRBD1 CASGLGTGGIQPQHF TGTGCTAGTGGTTTGGGGACAGGGGGAATTCAGCCCCAGCATTTT
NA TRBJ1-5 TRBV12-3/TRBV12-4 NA CASSPKNQPQHF TGTGCCAGCAGCCCTAAAAATCAGCCCCAGCATTTT
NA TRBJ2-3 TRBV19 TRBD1 CASSRSSGTVSRLSTDTQYF TGTGCCAGTAGTAGGTCTTCCGGGACAGTGTCGAGACTGAGCACAGATACGCAGTATTTT
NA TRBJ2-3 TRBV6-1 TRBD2 CASSEGLAGSTDTQYF TGTGCCAGCAGTGAAGGACTAGCGGGGAGCACAGATACGCAGTATTTT
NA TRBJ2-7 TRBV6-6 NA CASSPPGGTGSYEQYF TGTGCCAGCAGTCCCCCGGGGGGCACTGGCTCCTACGAGCAGTACTTC
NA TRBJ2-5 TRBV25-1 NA CASSRTPSKGTQYF TGTGCCAGCAGTCGGACTCCCTCAAAAGGGACCCAGTACTTC
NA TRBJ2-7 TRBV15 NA CATSRDLRGYEQYF TGTGCCACCAGCAGAGATCTCCGGGGGTACGAGCAGTACTTC
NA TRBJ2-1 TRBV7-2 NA CASSFGQPVNEQFF TGTGCCAGCAGCTTCGGACAGCCGGTCAATGAGCAGTTCTTC
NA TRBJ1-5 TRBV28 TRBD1 CAGGSPRQGGNQPQHF TGTGCCGGAGGGTCCCCACGACAGGGTGGCAATCAGCCCCAGCATTTT